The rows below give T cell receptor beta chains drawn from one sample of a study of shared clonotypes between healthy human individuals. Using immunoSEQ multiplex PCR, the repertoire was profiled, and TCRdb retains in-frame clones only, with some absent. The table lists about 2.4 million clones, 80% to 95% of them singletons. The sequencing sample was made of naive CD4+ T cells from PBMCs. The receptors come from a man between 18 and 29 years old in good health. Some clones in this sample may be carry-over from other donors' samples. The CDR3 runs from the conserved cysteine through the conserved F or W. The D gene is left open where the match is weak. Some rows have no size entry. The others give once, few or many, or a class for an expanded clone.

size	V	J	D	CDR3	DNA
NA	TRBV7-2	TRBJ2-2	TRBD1	CASSLNRGLVGELFF	TGTGCCAGCAGCTTAAACAGGGGCCTCGTAGGGGAGCTGTTTTTT
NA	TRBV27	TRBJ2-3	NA	CASRRAGGYTDTQYF	TGTGCCAGCAGGAGAGCCGGGGGTTACACAGATACGCAGTATTTT
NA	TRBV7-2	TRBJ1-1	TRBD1	CASSLGGQGSLDEAFF	TGTGCCAGCAGCCTTGGGGGACAGGGAAGCCTTGACGAAGCTTTCTTT
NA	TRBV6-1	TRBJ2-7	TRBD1	CASALYQGALYEQYF	TGTGCCAGCGCACTATACCAGGGGGCACTTTACGAGCAGTACTTC
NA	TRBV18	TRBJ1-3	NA	CASSPPGGSGNTIYF	TGTGCCAGCTCACCACCGGGCGGGTCTGGAAACACCATATATTTT
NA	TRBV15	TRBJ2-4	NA	CATSLSPTSGKNIQYF	TGTGCCACCAGTCTCTCCCCTACAAGCGGAAAAAACATTCAGTACTTC
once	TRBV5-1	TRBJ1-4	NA	CASSRGTLATNEKLFF	TGCGCCAGCAGCCGGGGGACACTTGCAACTAATGAAAAACTGTTTTTT
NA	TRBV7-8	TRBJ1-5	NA	CASSRPTGAYSNQPQHF	TGTGCCAGCAGCCGACCAACCGGGGCCTATAGCAATCAGCCCCAGCATTTT
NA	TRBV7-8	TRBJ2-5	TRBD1	CASSSWGQGAIFGTQYF	TGTGCCAGCAGCTCGTGGGGACAGGGGGCGATTTTCGGGACCCAGTACTTC
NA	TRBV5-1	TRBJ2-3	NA	CASSLVQSTDTQYF	TGCGCCAGCAGCTTGGTCCAGAGCACAGATACGCAGTATTTT
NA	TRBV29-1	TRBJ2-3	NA	CSAHKRASTDTQYF	TGCAGCGCCCATAAGCGGGCTAGCACAGATACGCAGTATTTT